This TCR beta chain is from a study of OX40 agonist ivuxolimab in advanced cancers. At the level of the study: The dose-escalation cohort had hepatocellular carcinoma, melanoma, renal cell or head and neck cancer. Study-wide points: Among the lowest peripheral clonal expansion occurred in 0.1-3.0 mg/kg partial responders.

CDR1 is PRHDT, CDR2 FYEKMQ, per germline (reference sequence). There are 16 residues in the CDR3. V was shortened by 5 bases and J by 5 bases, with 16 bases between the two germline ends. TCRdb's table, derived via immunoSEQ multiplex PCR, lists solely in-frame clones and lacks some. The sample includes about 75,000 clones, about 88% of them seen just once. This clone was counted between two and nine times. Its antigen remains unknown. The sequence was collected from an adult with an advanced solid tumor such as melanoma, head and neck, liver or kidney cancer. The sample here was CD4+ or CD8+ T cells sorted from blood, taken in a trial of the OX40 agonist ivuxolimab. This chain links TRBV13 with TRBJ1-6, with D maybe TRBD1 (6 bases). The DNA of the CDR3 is TGTGCCAGCAGCCCCACAGGGTCGGCGGATAATTCACCCCTCCACTTT. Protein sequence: CASSPTGSADNSPLHF.